The T cell receptor beta chain described here comes from a study of blood T cell repertoires in COVID-19. Looking at the study overall: The United States, Italy and Spain were the sources of the acute and convalescent COVID-19 samples.

CDR3 length: 19 amino acids. The germline CDR1 and CDR2 sequences are SGHKS and YYEKEE (reference sequence). The J segment lost 0 bases and the V segment lost 4 bases, leaving 13 bases of the junction unmatched. Original handling: Reference gene primers were amplified, and this amplification served to estimate nucleated cell counts. The protocol was immunoSEQ multiplex PCR, while the TCRdb copy is restricted to in-frame clones and leaves out a portion. V and J calls and clone size come straight from that table; D and trimming were deduced from the DNA. The data hold 350,000 to 550,000 clones, with roughly 90% observed a single time.

The chain links TRBV5-5 to TRBJ2-6; 7 bases are a match to TRBD1. Specimen: peripheral blood. The source is a woman between 25 and 40 years old with acute or convalescent COVID-19. The CDR3 DNA reads as TGTGCCAGCAGCCCTGACCCCGGGACAGCCCTCTCTGGGGCCAACGTCCTGACTTTC. Encoded protein: CASSPDPGTALSGANVLTF.